A selection of T cell receptor beta chains follows, all from one sample in a study of T cells in Graves' hyperthyroidism and ophthalmopathy. A single record per CDR3 protein comes from TCRdb applying MiXCR to the multiplex PCR reads. The sample includes a few hundred thousand distinct CDR3 sequences, around 14% seen only once; the top ten take approximately 14%. Specimen: blood. The receptors originated from a woman under 30 with Graves' hyperthyroidism. Both conserved end residues are trimmed from each CDR3. D genes are given only for firm matches. Size tells how often a clone was seen (once, few, many) or the class of an expanded clone, and some rows leave it out.

NA,TRBV7-3,NA,TRBJ2-1,ASSISGNAYNEQF
few,TRBV9,NA,TRBJ1-5,ASSAYDGWDSNQPQH
once,TRBV19,NA,TRBJ2-1,ASSTIAANEQF
NA,TRBV20-1,TRBD1,TRBJ1-2,SAHTGAAHYGYT
NA,TRBV2,NA,TRBJ1-2,ASSDRTYGYT
many,TRBV28,TRBD2,TRBJ2-7,ASSIKGWEGYEQY
once,TRBV24-1,TRBD1,TRBJ1-5,ATSDRTGFQPQH
NA,TRBV5-1,TRBD1,TRBJ2-7,ASSLQGDEQY
NA,TRBV9,NA,TRBJ2-1,ASSGLLVDNEQF
many,TRBV11-2,NA,TRBJ2-1,ASSLQGYEQF
NA,TRBV5-6,TRBD1,TRBJ2-7,ASSRDRWGSSYEQY
many,TRBV12-3/TRBV12-4,TRBD2,TRBJ2-1,ASSWDFRTSGTHNEQF
few,TRBV9,TRBD1,TRBJ2-5,ASSAGGYRGQGTQY
many,TRBV6-1,TRBD2,TRBJ2-7,ASSELAGGGEQY
few,TRBV27,NA,TRBJ2-7,ASSLSSVRGISYEQY
many,TRBV5-1,TRBD2,TRBJ2-3,ASSPGGGTDTQY
few,TRBV6-1,NA,TRBJ1-1,ASRLQVNTEAF
many,TRBV7-3,NA,TRBJ2-1,ASSLSGYNEQF
NA,TRBV10-2,TRBD2,TRBJ2-2,ASRSVAGDTGELF
many,TRBV12-3/TRBV12-4,TRBD1,TRBJ2-3,ASRLTLLLGTANTQY
few,TRBV7-9,NA,TRBJ2-2,ASSLTEELF
many,TRBV7-9,TRBD1,TRBJ2-1,ASSYGTGRRNEQF
NA,TRBV7-9,TRBD1,TRBJ1-1,ASSLATGGTKEAF
many,TRBV12-3/TRBV12-4,NA,TRBJ1-1,ASMTQGPNTEAF
NA,TRBV6-6,TRBD1,TRBJ2-3,ASSYMGQGADTQY
many,TRBV29-1,NA,TRBJ2-1,SVGLLAAGNEQF
few,TRBV7-2,TRBD1,TRBJ1-2,ASSLADGTGVGYT
many,TRBV28,NA,TRBJ2-7,ASSDTGTTSYEQY
few,TRBV5-1,NA,TRBJ2-5,ASSLLPGETQY
NA,TRBV24-1,NA,TRBJ1-2,ATTPMAAHGYT
many,TRBV20-1,TRBD1,TRBJ1-1,SAIVITGATEAF
NA,TRBV28,NA,TRBJ1-1,ASTLGAEAF
few,TRBV19,NA,TRBJ1-1,ASRGTGRGREAF
many,TRBV9,NA,TRBJ1-1,ASSVGTQNTEAF
few,TRBV2,TRBD2,TRBJ2-3,ASRTGGAATDTQY
many,TRBV2,NA,TRBJ1-4,ASSTQSGANEKLF
once,TRBV6-1,NA,TRBJ2-1,ASRIEGGAAYNEQF
few,TRBV28,NA,TRBJ2-3,ASSGLGGPSDTQY
few,TRBV7-2,TRBD1,TRBJ2-5,ASSLDGTGTIRRAQY
few,TRBV20-1,NA,TRBJ2-7,SAPGPNYEQY
few,TRBV4-2,TRBD2,TRBJ2-3,ASSQDPSGGSDTQY
NA,TRBV4-2,NA,TRBJ2-3,ASSQGLGPDTQY
NA,TRBV28,NA,TRBJ1-4,ASLSDRLNEKLF
NA,TRBV6-1,TRBD2,TRBJ2-1,ASSNLRGRVYNEQF
few,TRBV6-2/TRBV6-3,NA,TRBJ2-5,ASRRQAAGAQY
NA,TRBV5-8,TRBD1,TRBJ2-1,ASSPWDSGTPYNEQF
NA,TRBV25-1,NA,TRBJ1-2,ASSAEGHIFLANYGYT
many,TRBV7-8,TRBD2,TRBJ2-1,ASSLALPLAGFYNEQF
NA,TRBV4-1,TRBD1,TRBJ1-4,ASSQKDRAVNEKLF
few,TRBV4-2,TRBD1,TRBJ1-1,ASSQGTGPAEAF
many,TRBV6-5,NA,TRBJ2-5,ASSYSGTEEETQY
NA,TRBV5-6,NA,TRBJ1-4,ASSLLVQVGEKLF
many,TRBV28,TRBD1,TRBJ1-2,ASSFAGGGYT
many,TRBV29-1,TRBD1,TRBJ2-5,SVVRQGQQETQY
NA,TRBV6-1,NA,TRBJ2-3,AGRGYTDTQY
few,TRBV28,NA,TRBJ2-2,ASRPVYAGELF
few,TRBV29-1,TRBD1,TRBJ2-5,SVYSGGAETQY
many,TRBV6-2/TRBV6-3,NA,TRBJ1-1,ASSYSSASNTEAF
many,TRBV15,NA,TRBJ1-5,ATSREHYSNQPQH
many,TRBV12-3/TRBV12-4,TRBD1,TRBJ1-1,ASRTGGTEAF